This T cell receptor (beta chain) stems from a study of T-cell memory formation after mild COVID-19. Turning to the study itself: The TCR clusters were mostly specific to one donor. Overall study findings and caveats: Contracting clones from day 15 to 85 showed balanced CD4/CD8; later expanders favored CD4+.

Regarding this clonotype: Its antigen is still unknown.

J was trimmed by 7 bases and V by 6 bases; bases with no gene match: 10. Germline V gene data show CDR1 as DFQATT and CDR2 as SNEGSKA (reference sequence). This CDR3 has 14 residues. TCRdb re-analysed the 5' RACE reads in MiXCR, keeping a single row per CDR3 protein. Here the sample spans approximately 560,000 distinct CDR3 sequences, about 18% being singletons. The sequencing sample was made of PBMCs or a T cell subset sorted from them (not recorded which). The rearrangement uses TRBV20-1 and TRBJ2-2, with 8 nucleotides matching TRBD1. This TCR was recovered from an adult woman who had mild COVID-19 (a few samples of this study predate the infection). Cell type and time point are not known. The CDR3, as DNA: TGCAGTGCCCTCCCGGGACAGGTGGACGGGGAGCTGTTTTTT. Its protein is CSALPGQVDGELFF.